This T cell receptor (beta chain) was captured by sequencing in a study of vaccination and CD4 T cells after COVID-19. Study as a whole: A median of 101 days (range 35 to 161) separated diagnosis from post-COVID sampling.

The V gene lost 2 bases and the J gene lost 7 bases, with 23 bases spanning the gap. Germline CDR1 is DFQATT and CDR2 is SNEGSKA (reference sequence). The CDR3 has 16 residues. As to treatment: roughly 11-day PBMC culture with coronavirus spike peptide pools or control peptides (ViraFEST assay). For ViraFEST, peptide pools expanded antigen-specific T cells, after which the TCRs were sequenced. By negative selection, CD4+ T cells were isolated once culture had run for around 10 days. Cultured CD4+ T cell DNA was sequenced using the Oncomine TCR Beta short-read assay. Each CDR3 protein is one row after TCRdb ran MiXCR on the PCR reads. The sample has around 22,000 distinct CDR3 sequences, about 31% seen once; the top ten hold around an eighth. With regard to this clonotype: The antigen remains undetermined.

The chain combines TRBV20-1 with TRBJ1-2; possibly TRBD1 for D (5 bases). This sequence was found in a human donor with COVID-19. Specimen: cultured CD4+ T cells from blood. The CDR3 DNA reads TGCAGTGCTAGATCAAGACAGCAAGACTTAATGTTTGGCTACACCTTC. It codes for CSARSRQQDLMFGYTF.